A selection of T cell receptor beta chains follows, all from one sample in a study of cytotoxic CD8 clonotypes in ibrutinib-treated CLL. Using immunoSEQ multiplex PCR, the repertoire was profiled, and TCRdb retains in-frame clones only, with some absent. The repertoire holds roughly 150,000 clones, with about 84% as singletons. This specimen consisted of PBMCs, obtained after 24 months of ibrutinib treatment. The receptors were sampled from a human donor with chronic lymphocytic leukemia. Each CDR3 is given with its conserved first and last residue. D genes are given only for firm matches. Clone size is shown for a subset of rows, as once, few, many or a class of expanded clone.

v_call	j_call	clone_size	d_call	cdr3_aa	cdr3_nt
TRBV13	TRBJ1-3	-	TRBD1	CASSSGGQKNTIYF	TGTGCCAGCAGCTCCGGGGGACAGAAGAACACCATATATTTT
TRBV10-3	TRBJ1-1	-	-	CASRASSPTEAFF	TGTGCCTCCCGGGCCTCCAGCCCAACTGAAGCTTTCTTT
TRBV27	TRBJ1-1	-	-	CASSPGQMNTEAFF	TGTGCCAGCAGTCCCGGACAGATGAACACTGAAGCTTTCTTT
TRBV21-1	TRBJ1-5	-	-	CASSKHPGYGQPQHF	TGTGCCAGCAGCAAACACCCCGGGTATGGACAGCCCCAGCATTTT
TRBV6-1	TRBJ2-4	-	-	CASSGARPVQYF	TGTGCCAGCAGTGGCGCTAGGCCCGTTCAGTACTTC
TRBV7-9	TRBJ2-7	-	TRBD1	CATLPGDRGREQYF	TGTGCCACACTGCCCGGGGACAGGGGTAGAGAGCAGTACTTC
TRBV29-1	TRBJ1-1	-	-	CSVGNMNTEAFF	TGCAGCGTTGGAAATATGAACACTGAAGCTTTCTTT
TRBV28	TRBJ1-2	-	-	CASSFWGAGYGYTF	TGTGCCAGCAGTTTCTGGGGGGCGGGTTATGGCTACACCTTC
TRBV28	TRBJ1-2	-	-	CASSFAERGYTF	TGTGCCAGCAGTTTTGCCGAACGTGGCTACACCTTC
TRBV13	TRBJ2-6	-	-	CASSLDGRPSGANVLTF	TGTGCCAGCAGCTTAGATGGCCGCCCCTCTGGGGCCAACGTCCTGACTTTC
TRBV6-6	TRBJ1-5	-	-	CASSYSQPLNQPQHF	TGTGCCAGCAGTTACTCACAGCCCCTCAATCAGCCCCAGCATTTT
TRBV7-8	TRBJ2-7	-	-	CASSLGVGPYEQYF	TGTGCCAGCAGCTTAGGGGTTGGTCCCTACGAGCAGTACTTC
TRBV7-2	TRBJ2-5	-	-	CASSLGSAFQETQYF	TGTGCCAGCAGCTTAGGATCTGCGTTCCAAGAGACCCAGTACTTC
TRBV28	TRBJ1-5	-	-	CASSPSGSGRQPQHF	TGTGCCAGCAGTCCCTCAGGGAGTGGGCGTCAGCCCCAGCATTTT
TRBV28	TRBJ1-1	-	TRBD1	CASSSPGGANTEAFF	TGTGCCAGCAGTTCACCAGGGGGCGCGAACACTGAAGCTTTCTTT
TRBV5-6	TRBJ2-1	-	TRBD1	CASSSQTGGLSYNEQFF	TGTGCCAGCAGCTCCCAGACAGGGGGTCTATCCTACAATGAGCAGTTCTTC
TRBV30	TRBJ2-5	-	-	CAWSEGGAGETQYF	TGTGCCTGGAGTGAAGGGGGGGCCGGAGAGACCCAGTACTTC
TRBV5-6	TRBJ2-7	-	TRBD2	CASSGGTSGHPYEQYF	TGTGCCAGCAGCGGCGGGACTAGCGGGCACCCCTACGAGCAGTACTTC
TRBV9	TRBJ1-4	few	-	CASSVRDKFEKLFF	TGTGCCAGCAGCGTAAGGGACAAGTTTGAAAAACTGTTTTTT
TRBV19	TRBJ1-1	few	-	CASRRLVWGTEAFF	TGTGCCAGTAGGCGGCTTGTCTGGGGCACTGAAGCTTTCTTT
TRBV18	TRBJ1-6	-	TRBD1	CASSRDRVNSPLHF	TGTGCCAGCTCACGGGACAGGGTTAATTCACCCCTCCACTTT
TRBV28	TRBJ2-5	-	TRBD1	CASAPGQGTQYF	TGTGCCAGCGCCCCGGGACAGGGCACCCAGTACTTC
TRBV2	TRBJ2-5	once	TRBD2	CASSESGLAGGQETQYF	TGTGCCAGCAGTGAATCGGGGCTAGCGGGGGGCCAAGAGACCCAGTACTTC
TRBV15	TRBJ2-5	once	TRBD1	CATSSGQDTGQETQYF	TGTGCCACCAGCAGCGGACAGGATACTGGCCAAGAGACCCAGTACTTC
TRBV10-1	TRBJ1-2	-	-	CASSERSFFNYGYTF	TGCGCCAGCAGTGAACGGAGCTTCTTCAACTATGGCTACACCTTC
TRBV11-2	TRBJ2-3	-	-	CASSTQVNTDTQYF	TGTGCCAGCAGCACTCAGGTGAACACAGATACGCAGTATTTT
TRBV5-1	TRBJ2-1	-	-	CASSGGGNEQFF	TGCGCCAGCAGCGGGGGCGGCAATGAGCAGTTCTTC
TRBV19	TRBJ1-5	-	-	CASSIDLEGHSNQPQHF	TGTGCCAGTAGTATAGATCTGGAAGGCCATAGCAATCAGCCCCAGCATTTT
TRBV6-5	TRBJ2-7	-	-	CASSYDWANEQYF	TGTGCCAGCAGTTACGATTGGGCGAACGAGCAGTACTTC
TRBV27	TRBJ2-3	-	-	CASSPRDTLTDTQYF	TGTGCCAGCAGTCCCAGGGACACCCTCACAGATACGCAGTATTTT
TRBV6-6	TRBJ1-5	-	-	CASSDLSQPQHF	TGTGCCAGCAGTGACCTTAGTCAGCCCCAGCATTTT
TRBV18	TRBJ1-2	-	TRBD1	CASSPAGQGSNYGYTF	TGTGCCAGCTCACCCGCTGGACAGGGTTCTAACTATGGCTACACCTTC
TRBV7-2	TRBJ2-2	-	-	CASSQDPLRSTGELFF	TGTGCCAGCAGCCAGGACCCCCTTCGGTCCACCGGGGAGCTGTTTTTT
TRBV7-3	TRBJ2-7	-	-	CASSLVPGRKYF	TGTGCCAGCAGCTTAGTTCCGGGGAGAAAGTACTTC
TRBV30	TRBJ1-2	few	-	CAWSARLGGLQGYTF	TGTGCCTGGAGTGCCAGGCTAGGAGGGTTGCAGGGCTACACCTTC
TRBV5-1	TRBJ2-1	-	TRBD1	CASSSMGGQVRLSYNEQFF	TGCGCCAGCAGCTCAATGGGGGGACAGGTCCGCCTATCCTACAATGAGCAGTTCTTC
TRBV4-1	TRBJ2-1	-	-	CASSRATPNDEQFF	TGCGCCAGCAGCCGGGCCACCCCGAACGATGAGCAGTTCTTC
TRBV28	TRBJ2-1	-	-	CASSFRARGWNEQFF	TGTGCCAGCAGTTTCCGGGCAAGGGGGTGGAATGAGCAGTTCTTC
TRBV30	TRBJ1-1	-	-	CAWIPVYTEAFF	TGTGCCTGGATCCCCGTATACACTGAAGCTTTCTTT
TRBV20-1	TRBJ2-3	-	-	CSARDLHTQYF	TGCAGTGCTAGAGATCTACATACGCAGTATTTT
TRBV6-5	TRBJ1-2	-	-	CASSYTLAAPHYTF	TGTGCCAGCAGCTATACTTTGGCTGCGCCTCACTACACCTTC
TRBV7-9	TRBJ1-1	-	TRBD1	CASSLVPGQANTEAFF	TGTGCCAGCAGCTTAGTTCCGGGACAGGCCAACACTGAAGCTTTCTTT